The present T cell receptor beta chain was sequenced within a study of control samples from healthy donors and cancer patients. Assay used: immunoSEQ multiplex PCR; TCRdb lists only in-frame clones, some missing. The repertoire has 70,000 to 90,000 clones, roughly 94% of them found once; the top ten carry about 5%. This clone was seen a few times. Germline CDR1 LNHDA, CDR2 SQIVND (reference sequence). The CDR3 has 12 amino acids. V lost 6 bases and J lost 7, with 10 bases in between. This chain joins TRBV19 and TRBJ1-5, with TRBD1 as a possible D gene (5 bases). The receptor comes from a woman aged 18 to 35 in good health. The specimen sequenced was blood. The CDR3 reads CASREGYQPQHF. In nucleotides, the CDR3 is TGTGCCAGTAGGGAGGGGTACCAGCCCCAGCATTTT.